This TCR beta chain originates from a study of neurological immune-mediated disorders. This clonotype has ten or more counts. Its target is unknown. Synthesis of cDNA was carried out by template-switch 5'RACE. The reaction used 10-nucleotide random UMIs. TCRdb reprocessed the 5' RACE reads via MiXCR and lists one record per CDR3 protein. The sample yields 36,000 or so distinct CDR3 sequences, about 9.4% seen once. Findings and caveats of the study: Private repertoires in all groups were suggested by the finding that expanded clones across subjects shared no CDR3 amino acid sequences.

J gave up 2 bases and V 0 bases, and 2 bases lay outside the gene matches. Germline CDR1 is SGHRS and CDR2 is YFSETQ. CDR3 length equals 15 residues. The V call is TRBV5-1, the J call TRBJ2-1; TRBD2 agrees at 7 bases. The sequence derives from a woman younger than 45 with HTLV-1-associated myelopathy (HAM/TSP). Source material: PBMCs. This chain's CDR3 is CASSLGSGAYNEQFF. The CDR3 DNA reads as TGCGCCAGCAGCTTGGGGAGCGGGGCCTACAATGAGCAGTTCTTC.